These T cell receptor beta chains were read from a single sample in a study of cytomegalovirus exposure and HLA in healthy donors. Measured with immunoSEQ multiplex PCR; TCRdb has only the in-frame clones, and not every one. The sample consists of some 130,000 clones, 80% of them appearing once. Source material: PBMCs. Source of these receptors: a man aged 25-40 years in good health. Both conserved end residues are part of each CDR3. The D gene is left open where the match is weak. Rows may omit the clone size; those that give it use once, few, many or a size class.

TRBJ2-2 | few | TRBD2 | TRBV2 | TGTGCCAGCAGTGAAGTAAAAGCGGGAGGGCCAACCGGGGAGCTGTTTTTT | CASSEVKAGGPTGELFF
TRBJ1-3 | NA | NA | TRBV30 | TGTGCCTGGAGTGTAAGGGATCAGGGCGGAAACACCATATATTTT | CAWSVRDQGGNTIYF
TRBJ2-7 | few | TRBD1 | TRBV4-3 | TGCGCCAGCAGCCAATCGGCCTGGGACAGTTCCTACGAGCAGTACTTC | CASSQSAWDSSYEQYF
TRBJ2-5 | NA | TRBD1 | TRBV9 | TGTGCCAGCAGCTTAGGACAGGGTAGGGAGACCCAGTACTTC | CASSLGQGRETQYF
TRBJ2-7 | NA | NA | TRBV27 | TGTGCCAGCTTTGCCAGCTCCTACGAGCAGTACTTC | CASFASSYEQYF
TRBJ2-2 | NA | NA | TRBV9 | TGTGCCAGCAGCGCCGGGACTTACTTCACCGGGGAGCTGTTTTTT | CASSAGTYFTGELFF
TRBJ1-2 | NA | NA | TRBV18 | TGTGCCAGCTCAGACAACCAGGGTGGCTACACCTTC | CASSDNQGGYTF
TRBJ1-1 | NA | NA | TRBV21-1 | TGTGCCAGCAGCCCCATCCCCCCGAGCGCTGAAGCTTTCTTT | CASSPIPPSAEAFF
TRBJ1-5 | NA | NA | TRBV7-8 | TGTGCCAGCAGCTTACGTCGTCCCTCTCCTAGCAATCAGCCCCAGCATTTT | CASSLRRPSPSNQPQHF
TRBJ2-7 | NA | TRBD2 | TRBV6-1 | TGTGCCAGTTCGCGGGAGGGCCTGTACGAGCAGTACTTC | CASSREGLYEQYF
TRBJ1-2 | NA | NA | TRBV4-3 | TGCGCCAGCAGCCAAGATAGGTCGGGCTATGGCTACACCTTC | CASSQDRSGYGYTF
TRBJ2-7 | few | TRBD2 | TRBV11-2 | TGTGCCAGCAGCTTTGGACTAGCGGGAGGTGCCGAGCAGTACTTC | CASSFGLAGGAEQYF
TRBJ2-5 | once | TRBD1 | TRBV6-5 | TGTGCCAGCAGTTACTCGACAGGGGGGTACCAAGAGACCCAGTACTTC | CASSYSTGGYQETQYF
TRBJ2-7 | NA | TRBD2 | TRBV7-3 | TGTGCCAGCAGCCCTGGACTAGCCAGCATGGAGCAGTACTTC | CASSPGLASMEQYF
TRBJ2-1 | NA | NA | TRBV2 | TGTGCCAGCAGTGGTCCTGCCCGCGGGGATGAGCAGTTCTTC | CASSGPARGDEQFF
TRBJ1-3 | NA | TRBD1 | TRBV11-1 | TGTGCCAGCAGCCCGGGACAGGGGGCAGACACCATATATTTT | CASSPGQGADTIYF
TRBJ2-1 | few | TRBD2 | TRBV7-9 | TGTGCCAGCAGTCCCCCCTCTAGCGGCAATGAGCAGTTCTTC | CASSPPSSGNEQFF
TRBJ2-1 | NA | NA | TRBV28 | TGTGCCAGCAGTTTTAACTCCTACAATGAGCAGTTCTTC | CASSFNSYNEQFF
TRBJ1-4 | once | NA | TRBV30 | TGTGCCTGGGACCCAGGGGTGAATGAAAAACTGTTTTTT | CAWDPGVNEKLFF
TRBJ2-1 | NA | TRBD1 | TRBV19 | TGTGCCAGTAGTATTTGGGGACAGGGGGCCTACAATGAGCAGTTCTTC | CASSIWGQGAYNEQFF
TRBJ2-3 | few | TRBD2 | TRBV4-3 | TGCGCCAGCAGCCCCAGCGGGAGGGGCACAGATACGCAGTATTTT | CASSPSGRGTDTQYF
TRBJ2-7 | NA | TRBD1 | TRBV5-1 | TGCGCCAGCAGCCAGGACAGGGGAGGCGAGCCCTCCTACGAGCAGTACTTC | CASSQDRGGEPSYEQYF
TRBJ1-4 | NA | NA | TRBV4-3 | TGCGCCAGCAGCCGAGGGGTCCGGGGGGTTAATGAAAAACTGTTTTTT | CASSRGVRGVNEKLFF
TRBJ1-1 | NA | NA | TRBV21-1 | TGTGCCAGCAGCCGTCATGAGGACAGGGGGGAAGCTTTCTTT | CASSRHEDRGEAFF
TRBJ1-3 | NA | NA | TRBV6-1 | TGTGCCAGCAGTGAACAGGGGAAGTCTGGAAACACCATATATTTT | CASSEQGKSGNTIYF
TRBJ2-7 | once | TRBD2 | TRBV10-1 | TGCGCCAGCACAACTAAGGGACTAGCGGACCTATCCGCCTACGAGCAGTACTTC | CASTTKGLADLSAYEQYF
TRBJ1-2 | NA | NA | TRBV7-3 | TGTGCCAGCAGCACCGAGACAGTTAATGGCTACACCTTC | CASSTETVNGYTF
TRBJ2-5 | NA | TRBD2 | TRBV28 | TGTGCCAGCAGTCCTGCGCGGGGGGCCCTTGACTTC | CASSPARGALDF
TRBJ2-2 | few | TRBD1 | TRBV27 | TGTGCCAGCAAATTACTCGGGACAGGGCCGGGGACCGGGGAGCTGTTTTTT | CASKLLGTGPGTGELFF
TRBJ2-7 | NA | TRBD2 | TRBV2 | TGTGCCAGCAGTGCCGCAGCGGGAGGCTCCTACGAGCAGTACTTC | CASSAAAGGSYEQYF
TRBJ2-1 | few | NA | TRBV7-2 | TGTGCCAGCAGCCTAGAGAGCTCCTACAATGAGCAGTTCTTC | CASSLESSYNEQFF
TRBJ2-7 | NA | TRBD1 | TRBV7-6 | TGTGCCAGCAGCTTAGCCGGGACAGTCGGCGGGGAGCAGTACTTC | CASSLAGTVGGEQYF